This T cell receptor (beta chain) was recovered during a study of Ad26.COV2.S vaccination and SARS-CoV-2 variants. The overall study: Donor had been placed in the Ad26.COV2.S arm of the COV1001 trial. Study-wide results and caveats: Relative to placebo recipients, vaccine recipients exhibited elevated spike-specific TCR breadth.

Germline CDR1 and CDR2: SGHTA and FQGNSA. Trimming removed 4 bases at V and 7 bases at J, with 11 bases between. This CDR3 has 13 residues. As for this clone: Its antigen is undetermined.

Documented treatment: 19 received Ad26.COV2.S at low or high dose, single or two shots; roughly five received placebo; per-sample allocation not given. The samples date from day 63 after the first vaccine or placebo injection. As its vector, the vaccine had Ad26, which expressed Wuhan-strain SARS-CoV-2 spike. Measured with immunoSEQ multiplex PCR; TCRdb has only the in-frame clones, and not every one. The sample consists of approximately 280,000 clones, about 90% of them appearing once. This receptor was obtained from a person aged 18-65 years who received the Ad26.COV2.S COVID-19 vaccine or a placebo. The chain uses TRBV7-2 and TRBJ2-1; D gene unclear. This sample comprised peripheral blood, obtained in a trial of Ad26.COV2.S vaccine versus placebo. CDR3 in amino acids: CASSSPQRNEQFF. The CDR3 DNA reads as TGTGCCAGCAGCTCCCCCCAGCGTAATGAGCAGTTCTTC.